This T cell receptor (beta chain) was documented in a study of tumor-infiltrating lymphocytes in localized non-small cell lung cancer. Study context: Tumor tissue and non-adjacent uninvolved lung came from each patient. General study findings and limits: Tumors had more T cell infiltration than uninvolved lung, per TCRbeta sequencing and CD3 counts. Only some patients had TCR sequencing, depending on available tissue. IM1 and IM2 tumors showed no difference in T-cell fraction.

Between the trimmed V and J ends, which lost 7 bases and 0 bases, there was a span of 6 bases. CDR1 SEHNR and CDR2 FQNEAQ come from the germline V gene (reference sequence). The CDR3 totals 13 residues. Sequencing used immunoSEQ multiplex PCR; TCRdb keeps in-frame clones, though not all of them. The table lists 10,000 to 13,000 clones, about three fifths of them singletons, with less than 9.5% in the top ten. The sample holds one count of this clone. No antigen is known for it. The chain links TRBV7-9 to TRBJ2-2, with unresolved D. The sample taken for sequencing was lung tumor tissue. This sequence originates from a human donor with non-small cell lung cancer. DNA for the CDR3: TGTGCCAGCAACAAACCGAACACCGGGGAGCTGTTTTTT. The encoded protein is CASNKPNTGELFF. Using reference TRBV7-9 and TRBJ2-2 for the parts outside the CDR3, the full variable domain is DTGVSQNPRHKITKRGQNVTFRCDPISEHNRLYWYRQTLGQGPEFLTYFQNEAQLEKSRLLSDRFSAERPKGSFSTLEIQRTEQGDSAMYLCASNKPNTGELFFGEGSRLTVL.